Following are 5 T cell receptor beta chains from one sample sequenced in a study of blood T cell repertoires in COVID-19. The protocol was immunoSEQ multiplex PCR, while the TCRdb copy is restricted to in-frame clones and leaves out a portion. Of 45,000 to 55,000 clones listed, 70% to 90% are singletons. Sequenced material: peripheral blood. The receptor set was obtained from a human donor in a cohort sampled during active COVID-19.

The chain recombines TRBV30 with TRBJ2-5, with D possibly being TRBD1 (6 bases). The germline V gene encodes CDR1 GTSNPN and CDR2 SVGIG (reference sequence). V lost 4 bases and J lost 1, with 13 bases in between. The CDR3 covers 14 residues. CDR3 nucleotide sequence: TGTGCCTGGATCCCGGGACATTCCCAAGAGACCCAGTACTTC. Its translation: CAWIPGHSQETQYF.

The rearrangement uses TRBV10-3 and TRBJ2-5; TRBD2 matches 8 bases. J lost 7 bases, V lost 9 bases, and 4 bases had no gene match. The CDR3 spans 11 residues. Germline lookup yields CDR1 ENHRY and CDR2 SYGVKD. The DNA for the CDR3 is TGTGCCATAGCGGCGGGGGGGACCCAGTACTTC. This codes for CAIAAGGTQYF.

This rearrangement joins TRBV4-1 to TRBJ2-5; a weak D match, TRBD1 (5 bases). The germline V and J ends were trimmed by 4 bases and 0 bases, with 21 bases remaining between them. CDR3 length equals 18 residues. CDR1 and CDR2 (germline): MGHRA, YSYEKL. The CDR3 bases are TGCGCCAGCAGCCGCGGAGACGTGGGGCTGCCGTACCAAGAGACCCAGTACTTC. Residues: CASSRGDVGLPYQETQYF.

Here the CDR3 DNA reads TGTGCCAGCAGCCAAGGTATCGGCTCCTACAATGAGCAGTTCTTC. The encoded protein is CASSQGIGSYNEQFF. This sequence joins TRBV3-1 (or the pseudogene TRBV3-2) and TRBJ2-1; D ambiguous. Per germline, CDR1 LGHDT and CDR2 YNNKEL (reference sequence). Trimming took 1 base from V and 0 from J, leaving 7 bases between them. This CDR3 is 15 amino acids long.

The rearrangement joins TRBV6-2 or TRBV6-3 to TRBJ1-2; no firm D call. V was pared by 2 bases and J by 4 bases, with 14 bases between. Germline V gives CDR1 MNHEY, CDR2 SVGEGT. The CDR3 is 15 residues long. The CDR3 bases are TGTGCCAGCAGTTACCTCCCGACGGCGGGCTATGGCTACACCTTC. This sequence encodes CASSYLPTAGYGYTF.